This is a list of T cell receptor beta chains from one sample in a study of T cell responses to AZD1222 COVID-19 vaccine. Measured with immunoSEQ multiplex PCR; TCRdb has only the in-frame clones, and not every one. The data hold about 150,000 clones, with roughly nine tenths observed a single time. The source material was peripheral blood, sampled on day 0 of MenACWY control vaccination. The receptors stem from an adult in good health. Both conserved end residues are trimmed from each CDR3. Size is omitted from some rows. Given values are once, few, many or a class for expanded clones.

abundance: .; j_gene: TRBJ1-2; v_gene: TRBV2; CDR3aa: ASRLDGANYGYT
abundance: .; j_gene: TRBJ1-2; v_gene: TRBV29-1; CDR3aa: STTTGLGGYT
abundance: few; j_gene: TRBJ1-5; v_gene: TRBV2; CDR3aa: ASSADRAGNQPQH
abundance: .; j_gene: TRBJ1-2; v_gene: TRBV5-1; CDR3aa: ASSWDRANYGYT
abundance: .; j_gene: TRBJ1-5; v_gene: TRBV5-1; CDR3aa: ASSLQGDGNQPQH
abundance: .; j_gene: TRBJ1-2; v_gene: TRBV5-1; CDR3aa: ASSLSGQKNYGYT
abundance: .; j_gene: TRBJ2-7; v_gene: TRBV4-3; CDR3aa: ASSLLAGVIYEQY
abundance: .; j_gene: TRBJ2-1; v_gene: TRBV30; CDR3aa: AWSAGTSGYNEQF
abundance: .; j_gene: TRBJ1-4; v_gene: TRBV5-4; CDR3aa: ASSPGWSEKLF
abundance: once; j_gene: TRBJ2-1; v_gene: TRBV9; CDR3aa: ASSVALAGSSGYNEQF
abundance: .; j_gene: TRBJ1-4; v_gene: TRBV7-9; CDR3aa: ASSSGTVENRLF
abundance: .; j_gene: TRBJ2-1; v_gene: TRBV11-2; CDR3aa: ASSFGGVSNEQF
abundance: .; j_gene: TRBJ2-2; v_gene: TRBV19; CDR3aa: ASSGQYRTGELF
abundance: .; j_gene: TRBJ1-6; v_gene: TRBV19; CDR3aa: ASSPVGSSYNSPLH
abundance: few; j_gene: TRBJ2-3; v_gene: TRBV7-9; CDR3aa: ASSLTGTDTQY
abundance: .; j_gene: TRBJ2-2; v_gene: TRBV27; CDR3aa: ASSPYPPQAINTGELF
abundance: .; j_gene: TRBJ1-1; v_gene: TRBV12-5; CDR3aa: ASGLAGAYTEAF
abundance: .; j_gene: TRBJ2-5; v_gene: TRBV5-5; CDR3aa: ASSSPVQGQETQY
abundance: .; j_gene: TRBJ2-2; v_gene: TRBV2; CDR3aa: ASSDRRGFGTGELF
abundance: .; j_gene: TRBJ2-2; v_gene: TRBV4-2; CDR3aa: ASSPSSGNTGELF
abundance: .; j_gene: TRBJ1-4; v_gene: TRBV5-4; CDR3aa: ASSREVNEKLF
abundance: .; j_gene: TRBJ2-1; v_gene: TRBV11-3; CDR3aa: ASSLGYSSVEQF
abundance: .; j_gene: TRBJ1-1; v_gene: TRBV29-1; CDR3aa: SVGENTEAF
abundance: .; j_gene: TRBJ1-2; v_gene: TRBV9; CDR3aa: ASSVGTGGDYGYT
abundance: .; j_gene: TRBJ1-1; v_gene: TRBV10-3; CDR3aa: AVTQGGGSDEAF
abundance: .; j_gene: TRBJ1-5; v_gene: TRBV24-1; CDR3aa: ATSLGGGGFSNQPQH
abundance: .; j_gene: TRBJ2-3; v_gene: TRBV30; CDR3aa: AHSGGASTDTQY
abundance: once; j_gene: TRBJ2-1; v_gene: TRBV4-1; CDR3aa: ASSQGGNEQF
abundance: .; j_gene: TRBJ1-2; v_gene: TRBV27; CDR3aa: ASIPFGQGMIGGYT